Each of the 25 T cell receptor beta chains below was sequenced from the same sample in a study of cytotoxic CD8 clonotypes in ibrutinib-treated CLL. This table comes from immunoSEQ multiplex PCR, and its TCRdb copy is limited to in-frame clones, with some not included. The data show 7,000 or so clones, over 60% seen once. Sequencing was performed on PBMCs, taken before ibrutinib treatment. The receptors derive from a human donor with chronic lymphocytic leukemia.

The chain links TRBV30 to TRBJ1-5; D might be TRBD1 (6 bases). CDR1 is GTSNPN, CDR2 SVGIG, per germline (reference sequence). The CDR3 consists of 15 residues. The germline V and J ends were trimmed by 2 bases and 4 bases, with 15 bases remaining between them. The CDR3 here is CAWSLGSTGNQPQHF. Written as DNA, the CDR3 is TGTGCCTGGAGTTTGGGTTCAACAGGGAATCAGCCCCAGCATTTT.

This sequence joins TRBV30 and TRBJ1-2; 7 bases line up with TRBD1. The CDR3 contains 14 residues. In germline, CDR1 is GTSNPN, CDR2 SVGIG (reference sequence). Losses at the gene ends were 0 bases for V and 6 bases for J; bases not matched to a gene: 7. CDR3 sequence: CAWSVNTGAHGYTF. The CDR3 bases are TGTGCCTGGAGTGTGAACACAGGGGCCCATGGCTACACCTTC.

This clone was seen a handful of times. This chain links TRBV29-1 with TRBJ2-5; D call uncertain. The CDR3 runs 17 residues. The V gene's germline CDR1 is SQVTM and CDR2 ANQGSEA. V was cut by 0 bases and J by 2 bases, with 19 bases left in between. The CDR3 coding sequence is TGCAGCGTTGAAGATCTCGTATTGGTACAGCCGCAAGAGACCCAGTACTTC. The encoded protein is CSVEDLVLVQPQETQYF.

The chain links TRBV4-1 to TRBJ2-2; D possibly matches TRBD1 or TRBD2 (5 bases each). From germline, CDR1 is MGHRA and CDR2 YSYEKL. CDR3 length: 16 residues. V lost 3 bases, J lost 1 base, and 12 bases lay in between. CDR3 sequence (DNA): TGCGCCAGCAGCCAGGGGGACGTCTTGAACACCGGGGAGCTGTTTTTT. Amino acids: CASSQGDVLNTGELFF.

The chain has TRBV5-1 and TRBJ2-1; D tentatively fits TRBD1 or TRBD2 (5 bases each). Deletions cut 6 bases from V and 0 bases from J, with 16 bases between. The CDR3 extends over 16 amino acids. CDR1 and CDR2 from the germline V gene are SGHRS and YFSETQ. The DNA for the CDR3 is TGCGCCAGCACCCCCCGCCTTGGGGGCTCCTACAATGAGCAGTTCTTC. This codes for CASTPRLGGSYNEQFF. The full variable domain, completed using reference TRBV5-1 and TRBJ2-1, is KAGVTQTPRYLIKTRGQQVTLSCSPISGHRSVSWYQQTPGQGLQFLFEYFSETQRNKGNFPGRFSGRQFSNSRSEMNVSTLELGDSALYLCASTPRLGGSYNEQFFGPGTRLTVL.

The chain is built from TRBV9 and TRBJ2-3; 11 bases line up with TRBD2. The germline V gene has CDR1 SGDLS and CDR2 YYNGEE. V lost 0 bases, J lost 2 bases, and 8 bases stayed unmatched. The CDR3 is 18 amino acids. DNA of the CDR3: TGTGCCAGCAGCGTAGCTCCGGCTAGCGGGGGGTACACAGATACGCAGTATTTT. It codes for CASSVAPASGGYTDTQYF. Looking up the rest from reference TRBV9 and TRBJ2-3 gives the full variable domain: DSGVTQTPKHLITATGQRVTLRCSPRSGDLSVYWYQQSLDQGLQFLIQYYNGEERAKGNILERFSAQQFPDLHSELNLSSLELGDSALYFCASSVAPASGGYTDTQYFGPGTRLTVL.

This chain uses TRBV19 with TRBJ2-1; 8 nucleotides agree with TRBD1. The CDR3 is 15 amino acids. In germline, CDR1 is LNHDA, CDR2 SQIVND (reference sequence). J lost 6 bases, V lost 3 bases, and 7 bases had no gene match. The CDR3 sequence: CASSISRTGLNEQFF. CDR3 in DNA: TGTGCCAGTAGTATTTCCCGGACAGGGCTCAATGAGCAGTTCTTC.

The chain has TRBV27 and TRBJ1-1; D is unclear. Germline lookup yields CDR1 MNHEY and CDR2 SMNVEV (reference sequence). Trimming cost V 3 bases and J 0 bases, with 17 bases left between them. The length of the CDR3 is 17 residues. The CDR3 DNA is TGTGCCAGCAGTTTCACCGTCTCGACACGGATGAACACTGAAGCTTTCTTT. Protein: CASSFTVSTRMNTEAFF.

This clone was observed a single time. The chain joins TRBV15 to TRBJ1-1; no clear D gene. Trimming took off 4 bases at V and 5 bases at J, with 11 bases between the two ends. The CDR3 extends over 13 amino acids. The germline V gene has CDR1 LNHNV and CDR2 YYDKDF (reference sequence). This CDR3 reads CATSTGRGTEAFF. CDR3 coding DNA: TGTGCCACCAGCACCGGGAGAGGGACTGAAGCTTTCTTT.

CDR3 sequence reads: CASSLTDNQPQHF. CDR3 DNA sequence: TGTGCCAGCAGTTTAACAGACAATCAGCCCCAGCATTTT. The chain joins TRBV27 to TRBJ1-5; D gene uncertain. V was trimmed by 2 bases and J by 3 bases, leaving 5 bases between them. The CDR3 extends over 13 amino acids. Germline CDR1 reads MNHEY; CDR2 reads SMNVEV (reference sequence).

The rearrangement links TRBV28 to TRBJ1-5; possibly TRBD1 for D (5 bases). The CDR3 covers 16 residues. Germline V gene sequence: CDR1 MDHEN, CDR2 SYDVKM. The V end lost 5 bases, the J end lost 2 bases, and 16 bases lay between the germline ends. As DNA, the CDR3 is TGTGCCAGCAGTCCCCGGGTTGGCAGGGGCAATCAGCCCCAGCATTTT. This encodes CASSPRVGRGNQPQHF. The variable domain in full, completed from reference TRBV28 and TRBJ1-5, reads DVKVTQSSRYLVKRTGEKVFLECVQDMDHENMFWYRQDPGLGLRLIYFSYDVKMKEKGDIPEGYSVSREKKERFSLILESASTNQTSMYLCASSPRVGRGNQPQHFGDGTRLSIL.

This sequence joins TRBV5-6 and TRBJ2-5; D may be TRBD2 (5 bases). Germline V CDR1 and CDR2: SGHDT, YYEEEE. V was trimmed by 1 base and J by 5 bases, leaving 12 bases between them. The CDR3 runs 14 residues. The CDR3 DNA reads TGTGCCAGCAGCTTGTCATTACGGAGGGAGACCCAGTACTTC. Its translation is CASSLSLRRETQYF.

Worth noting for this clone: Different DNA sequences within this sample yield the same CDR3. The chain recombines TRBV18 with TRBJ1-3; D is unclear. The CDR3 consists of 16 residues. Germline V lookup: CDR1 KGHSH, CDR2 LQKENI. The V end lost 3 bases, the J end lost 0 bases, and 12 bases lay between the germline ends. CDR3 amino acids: CASSPYDTSSGNTIYF. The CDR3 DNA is TGTGCCAGCTCACCTTACGACACAAGCTCTGGAAACACCATATATTTT.

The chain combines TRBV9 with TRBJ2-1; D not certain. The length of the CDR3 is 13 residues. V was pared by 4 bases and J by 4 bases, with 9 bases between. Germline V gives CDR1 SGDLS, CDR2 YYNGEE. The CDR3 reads CASSPVSYNEQFF. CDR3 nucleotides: TGTGCCAGCAGCCCGGTCTCATACAATGAGCAGTTCTTC.

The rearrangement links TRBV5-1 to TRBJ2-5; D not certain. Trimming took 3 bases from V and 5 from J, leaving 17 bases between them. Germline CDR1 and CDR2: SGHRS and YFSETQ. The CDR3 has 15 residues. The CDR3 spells CASSSAGPRYETQYF. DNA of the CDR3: TGCGCCAGCAGCTCCGCCGGTCCCCGATACGAGACCCAGTACTTC.

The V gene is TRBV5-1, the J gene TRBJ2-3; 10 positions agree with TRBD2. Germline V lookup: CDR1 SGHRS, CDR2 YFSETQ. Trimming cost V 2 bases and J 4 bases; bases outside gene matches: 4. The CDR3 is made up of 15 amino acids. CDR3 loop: CASSLSGGAPDTQYF. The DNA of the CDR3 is TGCGCCAGCAGCTTAAGCGGGGGGGCACCAGATACGCAGTATTTT. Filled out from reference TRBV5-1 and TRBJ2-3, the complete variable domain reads KAGVTQTPRYLIKTRGQQVTLSCSPISGHRSVSWYQQTPGQGLQFLFEYFSETQRNKGNFPGRFSGRQFSNSRSEMNVSTLELGDSALYLCASSLSGGAPDTQYFGPGTRLTVL.

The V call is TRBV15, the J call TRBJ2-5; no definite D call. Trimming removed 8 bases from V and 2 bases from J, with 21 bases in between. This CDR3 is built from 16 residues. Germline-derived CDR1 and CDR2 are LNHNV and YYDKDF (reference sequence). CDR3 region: CATAPKLLSGQETQYF. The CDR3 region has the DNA TGTGCCACCGCTCCCAAGTTGCTGTCAGGACAAGAGACCCAGTACTTC. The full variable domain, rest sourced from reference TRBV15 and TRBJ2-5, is DAMVIQNPRYQVTQFGKPVTLSCSQTLNHNVMYWYQQKSSQAPKLLFHYYDKDFNNEADTPDNFQSRRPNTSFCFLDIRSPGLGDTAMYLCATAPKLLSGQETQYFGPGTRLLVL.

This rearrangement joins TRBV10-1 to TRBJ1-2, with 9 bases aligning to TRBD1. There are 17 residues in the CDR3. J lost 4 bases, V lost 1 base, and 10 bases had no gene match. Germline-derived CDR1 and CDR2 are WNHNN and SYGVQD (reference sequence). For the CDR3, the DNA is TGCGCCAGCAGTGAGTTTCGCCGGGGACAGGGCTTCTATGGCTACACCTTC. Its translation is CASSEFRRGQGFYGYTF.

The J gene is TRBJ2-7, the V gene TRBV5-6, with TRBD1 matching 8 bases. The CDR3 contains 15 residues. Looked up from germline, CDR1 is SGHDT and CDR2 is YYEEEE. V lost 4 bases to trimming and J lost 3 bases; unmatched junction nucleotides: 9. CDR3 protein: CASSERTGWDYEQYF. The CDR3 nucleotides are TGTGCCAGCAGCGAAAGGACAGGGTGGGACTACGAGCAGTACTTC.

In DNA, the CDR3 is TGTGCCAGCCGAAGTTGCGTACAAAGTCGGGCCAACGTCCTGACTTTC. Amino acids: CASRSCVQSRANVLTF. V and J are TRBV5-7 and TRBJ2-6; no clear D gene. TRBV5-7 is flagged as an ORF with uncertain function. The CDR3 sequence is 16 residues long. Trimming took off 7 bases at V and 5 bases at J, with 19 bases between the two ends.

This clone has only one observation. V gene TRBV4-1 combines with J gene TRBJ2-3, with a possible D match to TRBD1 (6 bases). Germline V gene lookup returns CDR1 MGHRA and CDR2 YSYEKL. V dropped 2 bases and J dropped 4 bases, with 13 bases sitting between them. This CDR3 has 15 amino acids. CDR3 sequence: CASSQSGQSPDTQYF. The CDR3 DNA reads TGCGCCAGCAGCCAAAGTGGACAGTCACCAGATACGCAGTATTTT.

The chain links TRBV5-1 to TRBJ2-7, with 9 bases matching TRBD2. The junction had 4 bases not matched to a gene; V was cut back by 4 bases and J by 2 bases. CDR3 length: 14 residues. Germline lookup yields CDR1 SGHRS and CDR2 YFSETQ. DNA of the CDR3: TGCGCCAGCAGCCACGGACTAGCGACCTACGAGCAGTACTTC. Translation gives CASSHGLATYEQYF.

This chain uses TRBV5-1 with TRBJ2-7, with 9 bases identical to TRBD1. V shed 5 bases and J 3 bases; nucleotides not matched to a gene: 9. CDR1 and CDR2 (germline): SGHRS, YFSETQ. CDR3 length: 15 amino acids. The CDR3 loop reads CASRAGTGSNYEQYF. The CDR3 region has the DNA TGCGCCAGCAGGGCTGGGACAGGGTCGAACTACGAGCAGTACTTC.

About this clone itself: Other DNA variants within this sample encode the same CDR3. CDR3 protein: CASSFSSRGSYEQYF. The CDR3 DNA reads as TGTGCCAGCAGCTTCAGCTCCAGGGGCTCCTACGAGCAGTACTTC. The chain links TRBV5-4 to TRBJ2-7; a weak D match, TRBD1 (6 bases). Trimming pared 2 bases from V and 0 bases from J, leaving 12 bases between. Germline V gene sequence: CDR1 SGHNT, CDR2 YYREEE (reference sequence). The CDR3 totals 15 residues.

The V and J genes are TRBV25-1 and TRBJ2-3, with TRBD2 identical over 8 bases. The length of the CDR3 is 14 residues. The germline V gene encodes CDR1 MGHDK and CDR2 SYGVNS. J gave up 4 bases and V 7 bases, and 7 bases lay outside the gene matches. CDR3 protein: CASTPGGGADTQYF. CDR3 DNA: TGTGCCAGCACCCCCGGGGGGGGCGCAGATACGCAGTATTTT. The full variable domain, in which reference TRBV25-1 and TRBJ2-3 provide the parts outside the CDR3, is EADIYQTPRYLVIGTGKKITLECSQTMGHDKMYWYQQDPGMELHLIHYSYGVNSTEKGDLSSESTVSRIRTEHFPLTLESARPSHTSQYLCASTPGGGADTQYFGPGTRLTVL.